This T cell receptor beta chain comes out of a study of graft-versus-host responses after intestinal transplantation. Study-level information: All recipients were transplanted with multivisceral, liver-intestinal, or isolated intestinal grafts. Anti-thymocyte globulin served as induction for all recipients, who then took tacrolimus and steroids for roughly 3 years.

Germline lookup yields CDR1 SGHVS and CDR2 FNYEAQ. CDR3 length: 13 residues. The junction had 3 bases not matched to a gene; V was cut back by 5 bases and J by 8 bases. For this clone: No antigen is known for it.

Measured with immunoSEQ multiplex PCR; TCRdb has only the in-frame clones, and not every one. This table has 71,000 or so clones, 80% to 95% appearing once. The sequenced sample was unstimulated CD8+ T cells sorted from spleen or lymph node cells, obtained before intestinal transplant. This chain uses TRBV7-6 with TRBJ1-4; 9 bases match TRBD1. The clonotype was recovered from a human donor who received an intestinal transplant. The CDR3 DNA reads TGTGCCAGCAGCGGGACAGGGAAAGAAAAACTGTTTTTT. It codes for CASSGTGKEKLFF. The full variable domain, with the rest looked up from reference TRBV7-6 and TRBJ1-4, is GAGVSQSPRYKVTKRGQDVALRCDPISGHVSLYWYRQALGQGPEFLTYFNYEAQQDKSGLPNDRFSAERPEGSISTLTIQRTEQRDSAMYRCASSGTGKEKLFFGSGTQLSVL.